Included here is one TCR beta chain sequence, with context. The antigen is undetermined. Treatment meaning: treatment-naive control, cytoreductive nephrectomy. Control samples are tumors resected by cytoreductive nephrectomy without prior radiation. This specimen comes from a study of radiation and T cells in renal cell carcinoma. Study observations and caveats: Dominant CDR3 motifs occupied more repertoire in irradiated than control tumors.

Data came from immunoSEQ multiplex PCR; TCRdb stores just in-frame clones and leaves some out. The repertoire holds approximately 25,000 clones, with 45% to 70% as singletons. Germline lookup yields CDR1 KGHSH and CDR2 LQKENI. The CDR3 has 13 amino acids. Trimming removed 6 bases from V and 6 bases from J, with 11 bases in between. The sequencing used tumor tissue, collected from a patient whose treatment was nephrectomy without radiotherapy. The rearrangement joins TRBV18 to TRBJ2-2, with D uncertain. This TCR was sampled from a human donor with renal cell carcinoma. Written as DNA, the CDR3 is TGTGCCAGCTCCCGGAAATTACCCGGGGAGCTGTTTTTT. Translated: CASSRKLPGELFF.